This paragraph covers one T cell receptor (beta chain) sequence. Its specificity is unknown. This record comes from a study of identifying expanded T cells in peripheral blood. Study-level points and caveats: Roughly two-week clone count variance significantly increased as total template count grew. Over approximately two and four weeks, about 17 and 20 clones changed, versus 1.2 between replicates.

No infections or other immune events were documented during collection. The germline CDR1 and CDR2 sequences are SGHRS and YFSETQ. This CDR3 spans 12 amino acids. The germline V and J ends were trimmed by 4 bases and 3 bases, with 8 bases remaining between them. Profiling relied on immunoSEQ multiplex PCR, and the TCRdb table lists in-frame clones only, not all of them. The sample consists of tens of thousands of clones, about 89% of them appearing once. The sequenced material came from blood. The chain has TRBV5-1 and TRBJ2-7; D unclear. The origin of this receptor is a person aged 18 to 75 in good health. The chain's CDR3 is CASSANSYEQYF. DNA of the CDR3: TGCGCCAGCAGCGCAAACAGCTACGAGCAGTACTTC.